The TCR beta chain under discussion was sequenced for a study of persistence of HIV-infected CD4 T cells. Looking at the study overall: A couple of participants gave one leukapheresis sample; others gave up to roughly 200 mL blood repeatedly.

This clone was observed a single time. Its cognate antigen is unknown. This nonspecific control used anti-CD3/anti-CD28 bead stimulation of CD4+ T cells. CD4+ T cells upregulating both CD40 ligand and CD69 were sorted as responding cells. CD4+ T cell counts exceeded 400 cells/uL; CMV serology was positive. This CDR3 is 14 amino acids long. From germline, CDR1 is SGHTA and CDR2 FQGTGA. Between the trimmed V and J ends, which lost 4 bases and 0 bases, there was a span of 8 bases. The immunoSEQ assay was version 4, run in survey mode. Data came from immunoSEQ multiplex PCR; TCRdb stores just in-frame clones and leaves some out. The sample contains over 35,000 clones, more than 85% of which appear only once.

This specimen consisted of CD4+ T cells sorted from PBMCs after approximately 18-hour stimulation, obtained from a patient who received antiretroviral therapy. This TCR was sampled from an adult man with HIV who was CMV-seropositive. The chain employs TRBV7-3 and TRBJ2-3, with D unclear. The CDR3 here is CASSSLPSTDTQYF. The CDR3 region has the DNA TGTGCCAGCAGCTCCCTCCCTAGCACAGATACGCAGTATTTT.